This T cell receptor (beta chain) derives from a study of blood T cell repertoires in COVID-19. About the study: Sample material is recorded as cDNA or gDNA derived from T cells, B-cell-depleted T cells, or PBMCs.

Per the study methods: Estimated nucleated cell counts came from reference gene primer amplification. The assay was immunoSEQ multiplex PCR, and TCRdb's table has in-frame clones only and misses some. The DNA gave D and trimming, while V, J and clone size come from that table. The sample comprises roughly 250,000 clones, over 75% of which are singletons, and around 7.8% rests with the top ten. CDR1 and CDR2 (germline): MNHNS, SASEGT. The V and J ends lost 2 bases and 6 bases respectively, with 13 bases between them. This CDR3 spans 14 amino acids. This receptor was taken from a human donor in a cohort sampled during active COVID-19. The rearrangement uses TRBV6-1 and TRBJ1-1, with a tentative D call TRBD1 (5 bases). The sequencing sample was made of peripheral blood. CDR3 sequence: CASSELGREAEAFF. CDR3 nucleotides: TGTGCCAGCAGTGAATTAGGCAGGGAGGCTGAAGCTTTCTTT.